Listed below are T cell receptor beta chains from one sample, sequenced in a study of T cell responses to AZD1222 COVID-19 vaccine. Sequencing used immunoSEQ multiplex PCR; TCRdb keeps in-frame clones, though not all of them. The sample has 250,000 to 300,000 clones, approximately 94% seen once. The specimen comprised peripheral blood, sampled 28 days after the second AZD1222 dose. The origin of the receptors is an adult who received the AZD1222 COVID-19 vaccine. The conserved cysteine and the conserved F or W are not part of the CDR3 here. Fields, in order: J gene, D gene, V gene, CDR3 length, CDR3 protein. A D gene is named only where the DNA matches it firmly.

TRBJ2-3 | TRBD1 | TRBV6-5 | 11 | ASSYPPGQRLH
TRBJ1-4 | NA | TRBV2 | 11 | ASGLGGGEKLF
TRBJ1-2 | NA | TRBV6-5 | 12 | ASRPTGGNYGYT
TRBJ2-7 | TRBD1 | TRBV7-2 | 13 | ASSFKRGLSYEQY
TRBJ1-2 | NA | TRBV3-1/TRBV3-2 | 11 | ASSQRGETGYT
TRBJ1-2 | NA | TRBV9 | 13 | ASSGFRGGSYGYT
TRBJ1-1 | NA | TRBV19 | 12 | ASSIVHRGTEAF
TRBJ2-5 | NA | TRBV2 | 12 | ASSDGGLQETQY
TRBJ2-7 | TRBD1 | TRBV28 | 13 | ASSWSGTGSYEQY
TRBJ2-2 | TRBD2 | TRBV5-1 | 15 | ASSLARAGGPSGELF
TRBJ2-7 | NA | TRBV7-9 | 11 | ASSFQSTYEQY
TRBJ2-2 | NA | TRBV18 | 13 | ASSPPSGLTGELF
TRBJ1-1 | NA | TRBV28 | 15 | ASSFSMGARGNTEAF
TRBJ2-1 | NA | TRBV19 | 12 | ASSGRGSYNEQF
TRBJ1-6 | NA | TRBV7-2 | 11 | ASSLLDSSPLH
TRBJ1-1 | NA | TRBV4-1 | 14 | ASSQEGAGFNTEAF
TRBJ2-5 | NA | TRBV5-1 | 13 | ASSLGSGKEETQY
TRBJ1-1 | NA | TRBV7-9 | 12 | ASSLARVNTEAF
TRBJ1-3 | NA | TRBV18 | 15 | ASSPRNSHSSGNTIY
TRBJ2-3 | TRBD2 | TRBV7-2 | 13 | ASSLRLAGSDTQY
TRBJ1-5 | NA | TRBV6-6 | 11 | ASHSLGNQPQH
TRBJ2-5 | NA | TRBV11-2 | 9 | ASSEGETQY
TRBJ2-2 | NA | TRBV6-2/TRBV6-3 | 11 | ASSRDPTGELF
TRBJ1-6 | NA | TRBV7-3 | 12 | ASSLSGSNSPLH
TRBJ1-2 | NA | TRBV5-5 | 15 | ASSPKGSDTKHYGYT
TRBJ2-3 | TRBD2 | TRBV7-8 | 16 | ASSLEPLGAGGGGTQY
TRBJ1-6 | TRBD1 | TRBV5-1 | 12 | ASSWDRVDSPLH
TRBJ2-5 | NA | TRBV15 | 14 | ATSRDRGTEGETQY
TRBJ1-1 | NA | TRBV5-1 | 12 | ASRDVGGNTEAF
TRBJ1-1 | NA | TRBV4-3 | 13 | ASSQDNEVNTEAF
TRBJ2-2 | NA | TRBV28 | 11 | ASSHRRTGELF
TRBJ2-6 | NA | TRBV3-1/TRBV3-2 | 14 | ASSQDFRSGANVLT
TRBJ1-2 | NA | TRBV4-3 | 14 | ASSQASGPGVGGYT
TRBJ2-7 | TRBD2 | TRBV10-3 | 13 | ASLATSGDYYEQY
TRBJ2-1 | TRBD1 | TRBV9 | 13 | ASSSTGMEYNEQF
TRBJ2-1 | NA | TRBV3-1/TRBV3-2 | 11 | ASSFGPVNEQF
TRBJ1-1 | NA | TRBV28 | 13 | ASSPPGGKNTEAF
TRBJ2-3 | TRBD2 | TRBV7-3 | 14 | ASSLSLAGSTDTQY
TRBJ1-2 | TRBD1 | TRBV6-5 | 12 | ASSTTGIIYGYT
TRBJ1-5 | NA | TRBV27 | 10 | ASSKQDQPQH
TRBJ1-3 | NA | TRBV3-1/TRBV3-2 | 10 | ASSPGDDTIY
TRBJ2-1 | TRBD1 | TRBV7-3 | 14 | ASSLGGSGGYNEQF
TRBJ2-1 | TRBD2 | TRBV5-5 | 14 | ASSLSVAGEYNEQF
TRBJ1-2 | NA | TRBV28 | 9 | ASSSGLGYT
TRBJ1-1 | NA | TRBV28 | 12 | ASSFGDRSTEAF
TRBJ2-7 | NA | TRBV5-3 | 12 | ARSSVLVSYEQY